This T cell receptor (beta chain) was observed in a study of T cells after posttransplantation cyclophosphamide. General study points: TRB overlap between skin or GI tissue T cells and blood was limited.

The assay was immunoSEQ multiplex PCR, and TCRdb's table has in-frame clones only and misses some. Among approximately 56,000 clones, under 95% were seen once, and the ten largest hold 2.5% to 3.5%. V shed 5 bases, J shed 0 bases, and the junction held 11 bases outside the gene matches. The CDR3 has 18 residues. Germline values: CDR1 SEHNR, CDR2 FQNEAQ (reference sequence). On this clone: The antigen is not known.

Material: PBMCs. The chain joins TRBV7-9 to TRBJ1-1; 11 positions agree with TRBD1. This TCR was sampled from a woman aged 25 to 39 in good health and a related stem cell transplant donor. As DNA, the CDR3 is TGTGCCAGCAGCCCGGCTCCGGGGACAGGGGGGGTGAACACTGAAGCTTTCTTT. Translation: CASSPAPGTGGVNTEAFF.